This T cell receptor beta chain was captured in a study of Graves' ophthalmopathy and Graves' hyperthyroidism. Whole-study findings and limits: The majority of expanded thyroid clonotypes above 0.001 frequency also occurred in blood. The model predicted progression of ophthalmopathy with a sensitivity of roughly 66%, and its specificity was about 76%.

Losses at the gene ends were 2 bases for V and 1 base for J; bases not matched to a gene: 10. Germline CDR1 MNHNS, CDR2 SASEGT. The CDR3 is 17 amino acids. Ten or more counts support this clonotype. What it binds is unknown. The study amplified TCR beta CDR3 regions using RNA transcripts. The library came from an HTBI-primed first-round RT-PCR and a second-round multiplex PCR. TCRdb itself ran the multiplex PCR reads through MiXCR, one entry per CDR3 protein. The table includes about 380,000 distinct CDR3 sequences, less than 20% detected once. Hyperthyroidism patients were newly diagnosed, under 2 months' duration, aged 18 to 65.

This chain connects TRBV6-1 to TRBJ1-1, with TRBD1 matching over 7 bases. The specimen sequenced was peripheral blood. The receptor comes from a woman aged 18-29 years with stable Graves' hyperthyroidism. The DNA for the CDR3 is TGTGCCAGCAGTGAAAGGGGGCGCGGAGTGAGGAACACTGAAGCTTTCTTT. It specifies CASSERGRGVRNTEAFF.